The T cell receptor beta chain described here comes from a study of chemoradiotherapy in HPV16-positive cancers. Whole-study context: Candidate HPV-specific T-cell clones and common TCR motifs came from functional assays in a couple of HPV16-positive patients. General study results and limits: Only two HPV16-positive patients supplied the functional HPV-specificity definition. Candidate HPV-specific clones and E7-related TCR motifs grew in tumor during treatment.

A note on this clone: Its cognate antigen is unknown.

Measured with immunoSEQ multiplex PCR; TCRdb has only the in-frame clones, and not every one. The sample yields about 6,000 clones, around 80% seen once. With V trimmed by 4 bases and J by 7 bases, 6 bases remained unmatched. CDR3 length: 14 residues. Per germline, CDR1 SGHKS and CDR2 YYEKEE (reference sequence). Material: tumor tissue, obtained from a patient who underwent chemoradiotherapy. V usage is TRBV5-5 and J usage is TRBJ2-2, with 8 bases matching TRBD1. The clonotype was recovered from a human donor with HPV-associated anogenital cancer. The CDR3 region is CASSLQGVNGELFF. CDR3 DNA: TGTGCCAGCAGCCTACAGGGGGTAAACGGGGAGCTGTTTTTT.